The next 27 T cell receptor beta chains were all read from a single sample in a study of blood T cell repertoires in COVID-19. Produced via immunoSEQ multiplex PCR; TCRdb's table is partial and in-frame only. The sample contains about 270,000 clones, 80% to 90% of which appear only once. Source material: PBMCs or T cells enriched from blood (not recorded which). The receptors stem from a woman aged 18-29 years who had recovered from COVID-19.

This clone was recorded only once. The chain links TRBV7-9 to TRBJ2-5; a weak D match, TRBD1 (6 bases). The V and J ends lost 5 bases and 7 bases respectively, with 23 bases between them. Germline V CDR1 and CDR2: SEHNR, FQNEAQ (reference sequence). This CDR3 is 16 amino acids long. The CDR3 DNA follows: TGTGCCAGCAGCCTGTCCCTGGACAGCGGACTCGGGACCCAGTACTTC. As protein: CASSLSLDSGLGTQYF.

This chain uses TRBV18 with TRBJ1-2, with 9 bases matching TRBD1. This CDR3 contains 15 residues. Germline loops: CDR1 KGHSH, CDR2 LQKENI. Germline trimming cut 3 bases from V and 6 bases from J; bases unmatched to any gene: 8. As DNA, the CDR3 is TGTGCCAGCTCACCCGGACAGGGGATCATCCATGGCTACACCTTC. Residues: CASSPGQGIIHGYTF.

The chain is built from TRBV12-2 and TRBJ1-2; the table assigns TRBD1, which was not confirmed against the DNA. TRBV12-2 is a pseudogene locus. The CDR3 sequence is 15 residues long. The CDR3 spells CASRLSPGGPYGYTF. The CDR3 DNA sequence: TGTGCAAGTCGCTTAAGTCCAGGGGGACCCTATGGCTACACCTTC.

The rearrangement joins TRBV6-5 to TRBJ1-1; 7 bases align to TRBD1. CDR1 and CDR2 from the germline V gene are MNHEY and SVGAGI. V was clipped by 7 bases and J by 7 bases; unmatched bases: 12. CDR3 length: 14 amino acids. CDR3 in amino acids: CASNFGRGLGEAFF. The CDR3 nucleotides are TGTGCCAGCAATTTCGGAAGGGGGCTAGGTGAAGCTTTCTTT.

Written as DNA, the CDR3 is TGTGCCAGCAGTTCAGGGGGGCTCACCGATACGCAGTATTTT. It encodes CASSSGGLTDTQYF. The V gene is TRBV28, the J gene TRBJ2-3; perhaps TRBD1 as D (7 bases). Trimming removed 4 bases from V and 6 bases from J, with 14 bases in between. From germline, CDR1 is MDHEN and CDR2 SYDVKM. The CDR3 runs 14 residues.

There are a few counts of this clone. The chain recombines TRBV28 with TRBJ1-3, with TRBD1 identical over 7 bases. Per the germline V gene, CDR1 is MDHEN and CDR2 is SYDVKM. V gave up 4 bases and J gave up 3 bases; unmatched junction bases: 6. CDR3 length equals 15 residues. CDR3 in DNA: TGTGCCAGCAGTTCGGGACAGTCCGGTGGAAACACCATATATTTT. Translation gives CASSSGQSGGNTIYF.

J is TRBJ1-1 and V is TRBV3-1 (or the pseudogene TRBV3-2); TRBD1 matches 10 bases. Germline V gene data show CDR1 as LGHDT and CDR2 as YNNKEL (reference sequence). CDR3 length equals 14 residues. J gave up 5 bases and V 0 bases, and 0 bases lay outside the gene matches. The CDR3 DNA is TGTGCCAGCAGCCAAGAGGACAGGGGGACTGAAGCTTTCTTT. Protein sequence: CASSQEDRGTEAFF.

The table lists this clone with a few counts. The rearrangement uses TRBV5-1 and TRBJ1-4; D may be TRBD1 (5 bases). Germline CDR1 reads SGHRS; CDR2 reads YFSETQ. This CDR3 region has 17 residues. The V end was cut by 0 bases, the J end by 1 base, with 13 bases between. The CDR3 bases are TGCGCCAGCAGCTTGGAGGCAGGGTTCGGAACTAATGAAAAACTGTTTTTT. Residues: CASSLEAGFGTNEKLFF.

The V gene is TRBV7-2, the J gene TRBJ1-4; TRBD1 matches 7 bases. Germline CDR1 reads SGHTA; CDR2 reads FQGNSA. J gave up 7 bases and V 5 bases, and 4 bases lay outside the gene matches. There are 13 residues in the CDR3. The CDR3 is CASSVTGTEKLFF. CDR3 nucleotides: TGTGCCAGCAGCGTGACAGGGACTGAAAAACTGTTTTTT. The full variable domain, rest sourced from reference TRBV7-2 and TRBJ1-4, is GAGVSQSPSNKVTEKGKDVELRCDPISGHTALYWYRQSLGQGLEFLIYFQGNSAPDKSGLPSDRFSAERTGGSVSTLTIQRTQQEDSAVYLCASSVTGTEKLFFGSGTQLSVL.

This chain links TRBV5-5 with TRBJ2-7; 8 bases are a match to TRBD1. With V trimmed by 3 bases and J by 4 bases, 12 bases remained unmatched. The germline CDR1 and CDR2 sequences are SGHKS and YYEKEE (reference sequence). The CDR3 sequence is 16 residues long. This CDR3 reads CASSSPVNRGWYEQYF. DNA for the CDR3: TGTGCCAGCAGCTCTCCCGTTAACAGGGGGTGGTACGAGCAGTACTTC.

The chain is built from TRBV7-9 and TRBJ2-2; possibly TRBD1 for D (5 bases). Germline CDR1 reads SEHNR; CDR2 reads FQNEAQ (reference sequence). The CDR3 sequence is 14 residues long. V shed 3 bases and J shed 6 bases, with 11 bases lying between them. Here the CDR3 reads CASSFLRAAGELFF. Written as DNA, the CDR3 is TGTGCCAGCAGCTTCCTCAGGGCGGCCGGGGAGCTGTTTTTT.

The gene calls are TRBV30 and TRBJ1-4, with D tentatively TRBD1 (5 bases). The germline V gene encodes CDR1 GTSNPN and CDR2 SVGIG (reference sequence). Trimming took 4 bases from V and 0 from J, leaving 12 bases between them. This CDR3 spans 15 amino acids. DNA of the CDR3: TGTGCCTGGAATCGGGGGATGTCAACTAATGAAAAACTGTTTTTT. Protein: CAWNRGMSTNEKLFF.

The genes are TRBV6-6 and TRBJ1-2, with D tentatively TRBD1 (5 bases). The length of the CDR3 is 13 residues. Between the trimmed V and J ends, which lost 6 bases and 7 bases, there was a span of 15 bases. Germline V lookup: CDR1 MNHNY, CDR2 SVGAGI (reference sequence). CDR3 coding DNA: TGTGCCAGCAGCGAACAGGTAGCTTTTGGCTACACCTTC. Translation: CASSEQVAFGYTF.

The chain has TRBV5-1 and TRBJ1-1; 7 bases agree with TRBD1. V lost 0 bases and J lost 0; bases outside the gene matches: 2. Germline CDR1 is SGHRS and CDR2 is YFSETQ. The CDR3 runs 15 residues. The CDR3 DNA reads TGCGCCAGCAGCTTGGCCGGGACAGTGAACACTGAAGCTTTCTTT. Translating gives CASSLAGTVNTEAFF.

The chain links TRBV10-2 to TRBJ1-1; maybe TRBD1 (6 bases). The CDR3 totals 11 residues. Germline V gene lookup returns CDR1 WSHSY and CDR2 SAAADI. V dropped 6 bases and J dropped 7 bases, with 9 bases sitting between them. The CDR3 DNA reads TGCGCCAGCAGACAGGGTCTTGAAGCTTTCTTT. Protein product: CASRQGLEAFF.

This chain uses TRBV20-1 with TRBJ2-3; D perhaps matches TRBD2 (5 bases). This CDR3 spans 11 amino acids. The V and J ends lost 6 bases and 6 bases respectively, with 10 bases between them. From germline, CDR1 is DFQATT and CDR2 SNEGSKA (reference sequence). CDR3 nucleotides: TGCAGTGCACCCTTAGCGGATACGCAGTATTTT. Translation: CSAPLADTQYF.

The rearrangement uses TRBV9 and TRBJ2-3; 10 nucleotides match TRBD2. This CDR3 spans 16 amino acids. The ends lost 4 bases at V and 2 bases at J; junction bases unmatched: 7. Germline V gene lookup returns CDR1 SGDLS and CDR2 YYNGEE. As DNA, the CDR3 is TGTGCCAGCAGCTCACTAGCGGGGTCCCCCACAGATACGCAGTATTTT. This codes for CASSSLAGSPTDTQYF.

V and J are TRBV6-5 and TRBJ2-5; TRBD2 is a possible D gene (5 bases). Germline-derived CDR1 and CDR2 are MNHEY and SVGAGI. The CDR3 has 14 amino acids. The V gene lost 2 bases and the J gene lost 2 bases, with 9 bases spanning the gap. For the CDR3, the DNA is TGTGCCAGCAGTTACGCCGGGATTCAAGAGACCCAGTACTTC. It translates to CASSYAGIQETQYF.

The V call is TRBV10-1, the J call TRBJ2-1; 12 nucleotides agree with TRBD2. The CDR3 has 15 residues. CDR1 WNHNN and CDR2 SYGVQD come from the germline V gene (reference sequence). J was trimmed by 6 bases and V by 6 bases; bases with no gene match: 6. CDR3 protein: CASSMTSGGLNEQFF. CDR3 in DNA: TGCGCCAGCAGCATGACTAGCGGGGGACTCAATGAGCAGTTCTTC.

The chain is built from TRBV2 and TRBJ1-5; TRBD1 aligns across 7 bases. Germline V gives CDR1 SNHLY, CDR2 FYNNEI. Trimming at V came to 6 bases and at J to 7 bases, leaving 9 bases not matched to a gene. The CDR3 has 14 residues. Here the CDR3 reads CASSASTGRQPQHF. Here the CDR3 DNA reads TGTGCCAGCAGCGCCTCGACAGGGCGGCAGCCCCAGCATTTT.

The chain uses TRBV2 and TRBJ1-1; 7 bases align to TRBD1. The germline CDR1 and CDR2 sequences are SNHLY and FYNNEI. The CDR3 contains 11 residues. The CDR3: CATGENTEAFF. In DNA, the CDR3 is TGTGCTACAGGGGAGAACACTGAAGCTTTCTTT.

The chain links TRBV3-1 (or the pseudogene TRBV3-2) to TRBJ1-5; perhaps TRBD1 as D (5 bases). This CDR3 contains 14 residues. Germline V gene data show CDR1 as LGHDT and CDR2 as YNNKEL (reference sequence). Trimming took 0 bases from V and 4 from J, leaving 7 bases between them. This CDR3 reads CASSQDGGNQPQHF. For the CDR3, the DNA is TGTGCCAGCAGCCAAGATGGGGGGAATCAGCCCCAGCATTTT.

To note about this clone: Other DNA variants within this sample encode the same CDR3. The gene calls are TRBV9 and TRBJ2-1; possible D gene TRBD1, 6 bases. The CDR3 spans 14 residues. Germline V gene sequence: CDR1 SGDLS, CDR2 YYNGEE. V was trimmed by 0 bases and J by 2 bases, leaving 6 bases between them. In DNA form, the CDR3 reads TGTGCCAGCAGCGTAGGGACAGCCTACAATGAGCAGTTCTTC. It yields the protein CASSVGTAYNEQFF.

The rearrangement uses TRBV5-1 and TRBJ1-1; 10 bases are a match to TRBD1. Germline CDR1 SGHRS, CDR2 YFSETQ. Trimming removed 9 bases from V and 9 bases from J; junction bases left unmatched: 20. The CDR3 contains 16 residues. This CDR3 is CATPSAGTGVDLKAFF. In DNA, the CDR3 is TGCGCCACCCCGTCCGCAGGGACAGGGGTCGACTTGAAAGCTTTCTTT.

The chain recombines TRBV4-1 with TRBJ2-2; possible D gene TRBD1, 5 bases. The CDR3 has 14 amino acids. Deletions cut 4 bases from V and 0 bases from J, with 6 bases between. Germline CDR1 MGHRA, CDR2 YSYEKL. CDR3 protein: CASSPDTNTGELFF. CDR3 in DNA: TGCGCCAGCAGCCCGGACACGAACACCGGGGAGCTGTTTTTT.

The V and J genes are TRBV7-8 and TRBJ1-1; D not resolved. Germline V CDR1 and CDR2: SGHVS, FQNEAQ. This CDR3 region has 13 residues. V dropped 5 bases and J dropped 8 bases, with 15 bases sitting between them. The CDR3 loop is CASSRAGSREAFF. The CDR3 region has the DNA TGTGCCAGCAGCAGGGCGGGGAGTAGGGAAGCTTTCTTT.

The sample holds a few counts of this clone. V is TRBV5-1 and J is TRBJ2-7; 12 positions agree with TRBD2. CDR1 and CDR2 from the germline V gene are SGHRS and YFSETQ. V lost 1 base to trimming and J lost 5 bases; unmatched junction nucleotides: 16. This CDR3 region has 19 residues. The CDR3 sequence is CASSLFGARTSGVLDEQYF. CDR3 in DNA: TGCGCCAGCAGCTTGTTCGGGGCACGGACTAGCGGGGTACTTGACGAGCAGTACTTC. Drawing the rest from reference TRBV5-1 and TRBJ2-7, the complete variable domain is KAGVTQTPRYLIKTRGQQVTLSCSPISGHRSVSWYQQTPGQGLQFLFEYFSETQRNKGNFPGRFSGRQFSNSRSEMNVSTLELGDSALYLCASSLFGARTSGVLDEQYFGPGTRLTVT.